The 19 T cell receptor beta chains in this list originate from one sample, sequenced in a study of T cell changes during pregnancy in multiple sclerosis. This table comes from immunoSEQ multiplex PCR, and its TCRdb copy is limited to in-frame clones, with some not included. Counted here are tens of thousands of clones, 93% occurring once; the ten biggest clones make up approximately 0.7%. The specimen was peripheral blood, collected in the second trimester of pregnancy. These receptors were collected from a female donor in good health, enrolled as a control in a pregnancy study.

The chain joins TRBV7-2 to TRBJ1-5; the D is unclear. V was shortened by 4 bases and J by 7 bases, with 17 bases between the two germline ends. Per germline, CDR1 SGHTA and CDR2 FQGNSA. The CDR3 sequence is 15 residues long. This CDR3 reads CASSSSSGFLQPQHF. The CDR3 nucleotides read TGTGCCAGCAGCTCGAGCTCAGGTTTCTTACAGCCCCAGCATTTT. Looking up the rest from reference TRBV7-2 and TRBJ1-5 gives the full variable domain: GAGVSQSPSNKVTEKGKDVELRCDPISGHTALYWYRQSLGQGLEFLIYFQGNSAPDKSGLPSDRFSAERTGGSVSTLTIQRTQQEDSAVYLCASSSSSGFLQPQHFGDGTRLSIL.

The chain employs TRBV30 and TRBJ2-1; D possibly corresponds to TRBD1 (6 bases). The CDR3 runs to 15 residues. The germline CDR1 and CDR2 sequences are GTSNPN and SVGIG (reference sequence). V dropped 5 bases and J dropped 2 bases, with 16 bases sitting between them. CDR3 sequence: CAWAQMGTPYNEQFF. The CDR3 DNA sequence: TGTGCCTGGGCTCAAATGGGGACACCCTACAATGAGCAGTTCTTC. The full variable domain, rest sourced from reference TRBV30 and TRBJ2-1, is SQTIHQWPATLVQPVGSPLSLECTVEGTSNPNLYWYRQAAGRGLQLLFYSVGIGQISSEVPQNLSASRPQDRQFILSSKKLLLSDSGFYLCAWAQMGTPYNEQFFGPGTRLTVL.

The chain is built from TRBV9 and TRBJ2-5, with 9 nucleotides matching TRBD2. The CDR3 is 15 residues long. With V trimmed by 0 bases and J by 2 bases, 2 bases remained unmatched. In germline, CDR1 is SGDLS, CDR2 YYNGEE. The CDR3 DNA sequence: TGTGCCAGCAGCGTAGATGCGGGGGGGCAAGAGACCCAGTACTTC. The encoded protein is CASSVDAGGQETQYF.

This sequence joins TRBV30 and TRBJ1-1; D unclear. The V end was cut by 0 bases, the J end by 2 bases, with 7 bases between. Germline CDR1 is GTSNPN and CDR2 is SVGIG (reference sequence). This CDR3 comprises 13 residues. The CDR3 DNA follows: TGTGCCTGGAGTGTAACACCCAACACTGAAGCTTTCTTT. Amino acid sequence: CAWSVTPNTEAFF.

Comment on this clone: The sample contains more than one DNA sequence encoding this CDR3. The gene calls are TRBV18 and TRBJ2-7, with a possible D match to TRBD2 (6 bases). CDR1 and CDR2 from the germline V gene are KGHSH and LQKENI. This CDR3 region has 13 residues. V shed 2 bases and J shed 3 bases, with 8 bases lying between them. The CDR3 here is CASSPSGGYEQYF. In nucleotides, the CDR3 is TGTGCCAGCTCACCATCCGGGGGCTACGAGCAGTACTTC. Complete variable domain (other parts from reference TRBV18 and TRBJ2-7): NAGVMQNPRHLVRRRGQEARLRCSPMKGHSHVYWYRQLPEEGLKFMVYLQKENIIDESGMPKERFSAEFPKEGPSILRIQQVVRGDSAAYFCASSPSGGYEQYFGPGTRLTVT.

In its sample, this clone was seen once. The chain joins TRBV4-3 to TRBJ1-5; D is perhaps TRBD1 (5 bases). V lost 1 base to trimming and J lost 3 bases, with 13 bases between them. Germline loops: CDR1 LGHNA, CDR2 YSLEER. CDR3 length equals 16 residues. CDR3 sequence: CASSQVSGGDNQPQHF. For the CDR3, the DNA is TGCGCCAGCAGCCAAGTTTCGGGGGGGGACAATCAGCCCCAGCATTTT.

V and J are TRBV7-2 and TRBJ1-2; 7 bases are shared with TRBD1. This CDR3 comprises 15 residues. V lost 5 bases to trimming and J lost 0 bases; unmatched junction nucleotides: 6. Germline V gene sequence: CDR1 SGHTA, CDR2 FQGNSA. The CDR3 region has the DNA TGTGCCAGCAGCCAGGGACAGAGCCCTAACTATGGCTACACCTTC. It specifies CASSQGQSPNYGYTF.

The chain has TRBV14 and TRBJ1-6; 9 positions match TRBD1. The length of the CDR3 is 14 residues. Germline V CDR1 and CDR2: SGHDN, FVKESK. With V trimmed by 3 bases and J by 7 bases, 1 base remained unmatched. The CDR3 region is CASSQTGGNSPLHF. The CDR3 nucleotides are TGTGCCAGCAGCCAGACAGGGGGAAATTCACCCCTCCACTTT.

V gene TRBV4-3 combines with J gene TRBJ2-2; weak D call: TRBD1 (6 bases). V lost 8 bases and J lost 2, with 15 bases in between. CDR1 LGHNA and CDR2 YSLEER come from the germline V gene. This CDR3 comprises 15 residues. In DNA, the CDR3 is TGCGCCAGCCGTCCCGGGACACTTAACACCGGGGAGCTGTTTTTT. It translates to CASRPGTLNTGELFF.

The chain combines TRBV2 with TRBJ1-5; 7 nucleotides line up with TRBD1. The CDR3 is 16 residues long. From germline, CDR1 is SNHLY and CDR2 FYNNEI. Trimming took 5 bases from V and 2 from J; bases not matched to a gene: 9. CDR3 sequence reads: CASSLDRVDGNQPQHF. The CDR3 DNA reads as TGTGCCAGCAGTCTCGACAGGGTGGACGGCAATCAGCCCCAGCATTTT.

The rearrangement uses TRBV5-6 and TRBJ2-7; weak D call: TRBD2 (6 bases). Germline CDR1 is SGHDT and CDR2 is YYEEEE. This CDR3 region has 15 residues. V was trimmed by 2 bases and J by 2 bases, leaving 14 bases between them. Written as DNA, the CDR3 is TGTGCCAGCAGCTTCGGGAGTGGCGCAGCCTACGAGCAGTACTTC. Protein: CASSFGSGAAYEQYF.

The V gene is TRBV7-2, the J gene TRBJ1-3; 8 positions match TRBD1. This CDR3 is 15 amino acids long. CDR1 is SGHTA, CDR2 FQGNSA, per germline. V was clipped by 1 base and J by 2 bases; unmatched bases: 1. The CDR3 sequence: CASSLDRGTGNTIYF. CDR3 sequence (DNA): TGTGCCAGCAGCTTAGACAGGGGGACTGGAAACACCATATATTTT.

This chain joins TRBV6-5 and TRBJ1-6, with D possibly matching TRBD1 (5 bases). Germline V gene lookup returns CDR1 MNHEY and CDR2 SVGAGI. V lost 8 bases to trimming and J lost 6 bases, with 11 bases between them. There are 13 residues in the CDR3. The CDR3 DNA follows: TGTGCCAGCGCTAGACAGATTAATTCACCCCTCCACTTT. Residues: CASARQINSPLHF.

V gene TRBV7-8 combines with J gene TRBJ1-1; 9 nucleotides line up with TRBD1. Germline CDR1 and CDR2: SGHVS and FQNEAQ. This CDR3 has 14 residues. V trimming: 1 base; J trimming: 5 bases; junction bases outside the gene matches: 2. Written as DNA, the CDR3 is TGTGCCAGCAGCTTAGAGACAGGGGGAACTGAAGCTTTCTTT. This translates into CASSLETGGTEAFF.

The V and J genes are TRBV6-4 and TRBJ2-3; 11 bases agree with TRBD2. The ends lost 0 bases at V and 1 base at J; junction bases unmatched: 0. The germline V gene has CDR1 MRHNA and CDR2 SNTAGT. The CDR3 consists of 16 residues. The chain's CDR3 is CASSDSTSGGTDTQYF. CDR3 nucleotides: TGTGCCAGCAGTGACTCGACTAGCGGGGGCACAGATACGCAGTATTTT.

The chain recombines TRBV25-1 with TRBJ1-4; TRBD1 is a possible D gene (5 bases). The CDR3 spans 15 residues. Germline values: CDR1 MGHDK, CDR2 SYGVNS. Trimming took off 1 base at V and 2 bases at J, with 8 bases between the two ends. The CDR3 loop reads CASSESGETNEKLFF. CDR3 nucleotide sequence: TGTGCCAGCAGTGAATCGGGGGAGACTAATGAAAAACTGTTTTTT.

The rearrangement links TRBV4-1 to TRBJ1-2; D remains unclear. V lost 2 bases to trimming and J lost 8 bases, with 15 bases between them. Germline V gene sequence: CDR1 MGHRA, CDR2 YSYEKL. The CDR3 has 14 residues. The DNA for the CDR3 is TGCGCCAGCAGCCAAAACGACGGGAAACAGGGCTACACCTTC. Protein product: CASSQNDGKQGYTF.

The chain is built from TRBV19 and TRBJ1-5; 9 bases map to TRBD1. V trimming: 7 bases; J trimming: 5 bases; junction bases outside the gene matches: 9. Germline CDR1 and CDR2: LNHDA and SQIVND (reference sequence). The CDR3 sequence is 15 residues long. The CDR3 nucleotides read TGTGCCAGTAACGATGGGGGACAGGGTTATCAGCCCCAGCATTTT. This sequence encodes CASNDGGQGYQPQHF.

J is TRBJ1-1 and V is TRBV12-5; unclear D gene. Germline CDR1 is LGHNT and CDR2 is FRNRAP. This CDR3 comprises 12 residues. V lost 6 bases and J 7 bases, leaving 12 bases between the germline ends. As DNA, the CDR3 is TGTGCTAGTGGCCCGGCGGGCTTTGAAGCTTTCTTT. Encoded protein: CASGPAGFEAFF.